This T cell receptor beta chain was sequenced for a study of T cells in Graves' hyperthyroidism and ophthalmopathy. General study points: Clonotypes that were expanded in thyroid above 0.001 mostly appeared in blood too. Stable hyperthyroidism and ophthalmopathy were separated using 13 V-J signatures.

V was clipped by 1 base and J by 6 bases; unmatched bases: 2. From germline, CDR1 is MGHDK and CDR2 SYGVNS. CDR3 length: 14 residues. This clonotype was seen only a few times. Antigen unknown. Using RNA transcripts as the source, TCR beta CDR3 regions were amplified. The HTBI primer set drove a first-round RT-PCR of the TCR CDR3. A single record per CDR3 protein comes from TCRdb applying MiXCR to the multiplex PCR reads. This sample carries around 620,000 distinct CDR3 sequences, approximately 44% of them seen once, and the ten largest clones take roughly 19%. The receptor's source is an adult woman with Graves' disease, either hyperthyroidism or ophthalmopathy (not recorded which). Sequencing was done on a sample of peripheral blood or thyroid tissue (not recorded which). V usage is TRBV25-1 and J usage is TRBJ2-2; 7 bases agree with TRBD2. The CDR3: CASSESGLAGELFF. Written as DNA, the CDR3 is TGTGCCAGCAGTGAATCCGGACTAGCCGGGGAGCTGTTTTTT.